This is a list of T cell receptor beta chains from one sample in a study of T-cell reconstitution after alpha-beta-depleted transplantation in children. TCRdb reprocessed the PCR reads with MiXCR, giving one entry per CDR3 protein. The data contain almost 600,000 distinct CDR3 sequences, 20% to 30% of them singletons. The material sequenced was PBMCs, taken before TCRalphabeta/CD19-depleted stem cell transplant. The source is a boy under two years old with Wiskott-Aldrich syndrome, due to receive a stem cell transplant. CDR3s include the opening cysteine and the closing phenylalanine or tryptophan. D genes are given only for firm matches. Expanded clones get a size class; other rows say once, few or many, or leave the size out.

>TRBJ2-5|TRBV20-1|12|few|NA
CSARVAGETQYF
TGCAGTGCTAGAGTGGCCGGTGAGACCCAGTACTTC
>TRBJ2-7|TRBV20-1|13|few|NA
CSALGHAYYEQYF
TGCAGTGCTTTGGGCCATGCATACTACGAGCAGTACTTC
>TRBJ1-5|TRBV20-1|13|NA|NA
CSARWGSNQPQHF
TGCAGTGCGAGGTGGGGAAGCAATCAGCCCCAGCATTTT
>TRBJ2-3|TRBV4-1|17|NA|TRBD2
CASSPARTSGSSDTQYF
TGCGCCAGCAGCCCGGCCCGGACTAGCGGGAGTTCGGATACGCAGTATTTT
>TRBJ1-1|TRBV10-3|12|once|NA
CAISDRQGHAFF
TGTGCCATCAGTGATCGGCAGGGGCATGCTTTCTTT
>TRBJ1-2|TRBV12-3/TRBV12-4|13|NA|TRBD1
CASSRQGGYGYTF
TGTGCCAGCAGCCGACAGGGGGGCTATGGCTACACCTTC
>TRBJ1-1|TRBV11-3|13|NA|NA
CASSTAVGTEAFF
TGTGCCAGCAGCACCGCGGTGGGCACTGAAGCTTTCTTT
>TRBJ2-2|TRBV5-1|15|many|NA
CASSFTGTNTGELFF
TGTGCCAGCAGCTTCACCGGGACCAACACCGGGGAGCTGTTTTTT
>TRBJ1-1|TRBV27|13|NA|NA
CASSFFGVTEAFF
TGTGCCAGCAGTTTTTTTGGGGTCACTGAAGCTTTCTTT
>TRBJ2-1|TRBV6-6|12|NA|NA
CASSYFLAEQFF
TGTGCCAGCAGTTACTTCCTAGCGGAGCAGTTCTTC
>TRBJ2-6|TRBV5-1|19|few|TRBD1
CASSRETGGKSSGANVLTF
TGCGCCAGCAGCCGCGAGACAGGGGGAAAAAGCTCTGGGGCCAACGTCCTGACTTTC
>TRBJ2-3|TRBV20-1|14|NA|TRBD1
CSARVRQGTDTQYF
TGCAGTGCTAGAGTGCGACAGGGGACAGATACGCAGTATTTT
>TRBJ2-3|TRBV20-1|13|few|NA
CSARASVTDTQYF
TGCAGTGCTAGGGCTAGCGTCACAGATACGCAGTATTTT
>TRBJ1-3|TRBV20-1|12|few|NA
CSAIRTGNTIYF
TGCAGTGCTATCAGGACTGGAAACACCATATATTTT
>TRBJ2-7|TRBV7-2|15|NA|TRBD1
CASSLGRDSPYEQYF
TGTGCCAGCAGCTTAGGCCGGGACAGCCCCTACGAGCAGTACTTC
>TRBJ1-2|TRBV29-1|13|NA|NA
CSVVQSLNYGYTF
TGCAGCGTTGTGCAGTCCTTAAACTATGGCTACACCTTC
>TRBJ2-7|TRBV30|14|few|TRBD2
CAWSVSGLAGEQYF
TGTGCCTGGAGTGTATCGGGACTAGCGGGCGAGCAGTACTTC
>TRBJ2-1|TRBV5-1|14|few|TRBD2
CAIGLAESYNEQFF
TGCGCCATTGGACTAGCGGAATCCTACAATGAGCAGTTCTTC
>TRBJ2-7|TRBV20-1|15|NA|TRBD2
CSARISGRSAYEQYF
TGCAGTGCTAGGATTAGCGGGAGGTCTGCCTACGAGCAGTACTTC
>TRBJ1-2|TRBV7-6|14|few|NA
CASSPRFSRGGYTF
TGTGCCAGCAGCCCCCGTTTCTCGAGGGGCGGCTACACCTTC
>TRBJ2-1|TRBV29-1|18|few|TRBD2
CSVVGGLAGASSYNEQFF
TGCAGCGTTGTGGGGGGACTAGCGGGAGCAAGCTCCTACAATGAGCAGTTCTTC
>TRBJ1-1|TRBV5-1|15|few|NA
CASSSDPSGNTEAFF
TGCGCCAGCAGCTCGGATCCCTCGGGGAACACTGAAGCTTTCTTT
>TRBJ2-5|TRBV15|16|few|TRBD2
CATSVSGSSFEETQYF
TGTGCCACCAGCGTGAGCGGGAGCTCTTTCGAAGAGACCCAGTACTTC
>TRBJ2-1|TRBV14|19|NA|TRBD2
CASSQVFGLGLAGYNEQFF
TGTGCCAGCAGCCAAGTCTTCGGTCTTGGACTAGCGGGCTACAATGAGCAGTTCTTC
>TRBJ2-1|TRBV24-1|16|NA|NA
CATSDASGQVYNEQFF
TGTGCCACCAGTGATGCGAGCGGGCAAGTCTACAATGAGCAGTTCTTC
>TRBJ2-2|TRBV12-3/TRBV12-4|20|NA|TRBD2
CASSPRTSGTGGPSTGELFF
TGTGCCAGCAGTCCCCGGACTAGCGGGACCGGGGGGCCGAGCACCGGGGAGCTGTTTTTT
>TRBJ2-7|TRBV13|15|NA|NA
CASSLLPTGSDEQYF
TGTGCCAGCAGCCTACTCCCAACAGGGAGCGACGAGCAGTACTTC
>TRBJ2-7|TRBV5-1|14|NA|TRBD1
CASSDRDRGNEQYF
TGCGCCAGCAGCGACCGGGACAGGGGTAACGAGCAGTACTTC